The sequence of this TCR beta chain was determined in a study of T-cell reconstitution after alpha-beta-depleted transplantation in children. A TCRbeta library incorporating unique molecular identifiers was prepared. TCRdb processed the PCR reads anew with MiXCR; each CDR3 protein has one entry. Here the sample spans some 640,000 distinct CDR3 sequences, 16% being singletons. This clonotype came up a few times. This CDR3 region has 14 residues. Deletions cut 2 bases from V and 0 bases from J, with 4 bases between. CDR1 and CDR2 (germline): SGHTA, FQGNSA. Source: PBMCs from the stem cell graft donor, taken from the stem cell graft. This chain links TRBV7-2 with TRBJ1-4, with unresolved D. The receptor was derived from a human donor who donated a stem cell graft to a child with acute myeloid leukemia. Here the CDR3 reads CASSLMATNEKLFF. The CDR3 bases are TGTGCCAGCAGCTTAATGGCAACTAATGAAAAACTGTTTTTT.